This TCR beta chain was documented in a study of CD8 T cells in ankylosing spondylitis. From the 5' RACE reads, TCRdb called clonotypes with MiXCR, one entry per CDR3 protein. The sample includes around 140,000 distinct CDR3 sequences, roughly 18% of them seen just once. The CDR3 loop spans 13 amino acids. V lost 7 bases to trimming and J lost 8 bases, with 17 bases between them. The germline gives CDR1 MDHEN, CDR2 SYDVKM. In regard to this clonotype: The antigen remains undetermined.

Study-wide findings and caveats: There was a TCR beta motif, made of several highly homologous variants, that appeared characteristic of ankylosing spondylitis blood. The authors found the disease-linked clones to be CD8+ and relatively rare in peripheral blood. Clones tied to disease were said to be significantly enriched in matched ankylosing spondylitis synovial fluid.

The origin of this receptor is a male donor with ankylosing spondylitis. The chain employs TRBV28 and TRBJ1-2; D might be TRBD1 (6 bases). Sequencing input: blood, either unsorted or a sorted T cell fraction (not recorded which). This chain's CDR3 is CASTLRTAPGYTF. The CDR3 nucleotides read TGTGCCAGCACCCTTCGGACAGCACCGGGCTACACCTTC.